This T cell receptor (beta chain) was sequenced during a study of technical replicates of blood from a few donors. Assay: immunoSEQ multiplex PCR; the TCRdb copy retains only in-frame clones and omits some. The table has about 6,900 clones, about 96% seen once. The sequence was obtained from a human donor in good health. Material: PBMCs.

CDR3 sequence (DNA): TGTGCCAGCAGCTTGGGGCAGGGGGCAATTGCCGGGGAGCTGTTTTTT. This gives the protein CASSLGQGAIAGELFF. The rearrangement uses TRBV5-4 and TRBJ2-2, with 8 bases lining up with TRBD1. Unmatched junction bases numbered 7, after V lost 0 bases and J lost 6 bases. This CDR3 has 16 residues. Germline loops: CDR1 SGHNT, CDR2 YYREEE (reference sequence).